This T cell receptor (beta chain) is from a study of CD8 T cells in ankylosing spondylitis. The V gene end was trimmed by 2 bases and the J gene end by 1 base; junction bases not matched to a gene: 8. The CDR3 consists of 16 residues. CDR1 and CDR2 (germline): SGHNT, YENEEA. On this clonotype itself: Its antigen is not known.

The study, taken as a whole, reports: Characteristic, it appeared, of ankylosing spondylitis blood was a TCR beta motif of 7 or 8 highly homologous variants.

Via MiXCR, TCRdb re-called the 5' RACE reads, giving one row per CDR3 protein. Among more than 600,000 distinct CDR3 sequences, around a fifth were seen once, and the ten largest hold around 19%. This chain uses TRBV11-3 with TRBJ2-7; 7 bases map to TRBD2. The sequencing sample was made of blood, either unsorted or a sorted T cell fraction (not recorded which). The clonotype comes from a male donor with ankylosing spondylitis. The chain's CDR3 is CASSLRRGTESYEQYF. CDR3 DNA: TGTGCCAGCAGCTTAAGGCGGGGGACGGAGTCCTACGAGCAGTACTTC.